This T cell receptor beta chain was sequenced for a study of T cell responses to AZD1222 COVID-19 vaccine. Regarding the study as a whole: Spike was spanned by vaccine-associated CD4 TCRs, with dominance at 160-218 and 743-854. White British ancestry dominated among donors, who included more females, and clonal diversity was possibly underestimated. Baseline antibody screening turned up just six or seven seropositive AZD1222 recipients. A rise in Spike-specific TCR breadth and depth followed two AZD1222 doses.

The data were produced by immunoSEQ multiplex PCR, yet TCRdb's version contains in-frame clones alone and is incomplete. The sample lists around 140,000 clones; 85% to 90% were seen once. On this clone itself: Its antigen remains unknown.

After removal of 4 bases from V and 6 bases from J, the junction contained 2 bases not matched to a gene. Germline V gene data show CDR1 as GTSNPN and CDR2 as SVGIG (reference sequence). This CDR3 contains 11 residues. This chain connects TRBV30 to TRBJ1-2; 7 nucleotides match TRBD1. This specimen was peripheral blood, taken on day 0 of AZD1222 vaccination. This clonotype was obtained from an adult in good health. This CDR3 reads CAWTTGNGYTF. CDR3 bases: TGTGCCTGGACGACAGGGAATGGCTACACCTTC.